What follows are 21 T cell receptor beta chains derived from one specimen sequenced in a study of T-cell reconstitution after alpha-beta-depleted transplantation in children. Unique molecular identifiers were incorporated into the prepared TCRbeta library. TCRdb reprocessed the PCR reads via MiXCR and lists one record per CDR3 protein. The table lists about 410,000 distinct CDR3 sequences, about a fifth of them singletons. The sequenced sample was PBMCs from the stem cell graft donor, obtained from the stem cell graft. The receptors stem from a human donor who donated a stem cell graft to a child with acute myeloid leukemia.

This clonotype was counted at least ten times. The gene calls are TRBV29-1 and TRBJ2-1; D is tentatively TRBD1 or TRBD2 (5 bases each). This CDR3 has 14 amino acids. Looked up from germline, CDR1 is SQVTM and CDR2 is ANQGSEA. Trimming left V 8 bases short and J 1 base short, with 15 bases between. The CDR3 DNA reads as TGCAGCAATACGGCAGGGAGTTCCTACAATGAGCAGTTCTTC. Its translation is CSNTAGSSYNEQFF.

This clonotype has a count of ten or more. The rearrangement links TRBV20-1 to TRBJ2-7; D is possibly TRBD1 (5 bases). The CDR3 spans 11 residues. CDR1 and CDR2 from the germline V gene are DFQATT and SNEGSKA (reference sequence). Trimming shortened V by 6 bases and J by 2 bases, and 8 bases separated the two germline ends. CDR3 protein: CSALDTYEQYF. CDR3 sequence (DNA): TGCAGTGCCCTGGACACCTACGAGCAGTACTTC.

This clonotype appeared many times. In nucleotides, the CDR3 is TGCAGTGCTAGAGATGGAGAAAGGGGGACAATGCAGTACTTC. Translation: CSARDGERGTMQYF. The V gene is TRBV20-1, the J gene TRBJ2-7, with D maybe TRBD1 (6 bases). From germline, CDR1 is DFQATT and CDR2 SNEGSKA (reference sequence). This CDR3 contains 14 residues. Trimming removed 0 bases from V and 9 bases from J, with 18 bases in between.

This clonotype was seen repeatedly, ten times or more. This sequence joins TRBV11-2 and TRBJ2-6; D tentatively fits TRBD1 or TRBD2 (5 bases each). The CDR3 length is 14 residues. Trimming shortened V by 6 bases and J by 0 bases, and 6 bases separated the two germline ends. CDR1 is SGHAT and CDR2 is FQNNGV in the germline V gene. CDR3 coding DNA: TGTGCCAGCAGGGGGGTCTCTGGGGCCAACGTCCTGACTTTC. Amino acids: CASRGVSGANVLTF.

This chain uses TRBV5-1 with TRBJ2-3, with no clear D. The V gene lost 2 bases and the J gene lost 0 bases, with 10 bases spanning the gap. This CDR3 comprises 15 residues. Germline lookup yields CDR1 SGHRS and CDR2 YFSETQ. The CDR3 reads CASSFSPLSTDTQYF. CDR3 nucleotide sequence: TGCGCCAGCAGCTTTAGCCCCTTGAGCACAGATACGCAGTATTTT.

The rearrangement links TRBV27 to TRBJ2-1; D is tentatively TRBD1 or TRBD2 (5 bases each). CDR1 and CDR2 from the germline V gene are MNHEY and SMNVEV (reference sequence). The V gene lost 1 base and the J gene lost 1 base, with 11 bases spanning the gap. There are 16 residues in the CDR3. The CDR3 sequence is CASSLLSGRSYNEQFF. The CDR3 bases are TGTGCCAGCAGTTTATTGTCGGGGCGTTCCTACAATGAGCAGTTCTTC.

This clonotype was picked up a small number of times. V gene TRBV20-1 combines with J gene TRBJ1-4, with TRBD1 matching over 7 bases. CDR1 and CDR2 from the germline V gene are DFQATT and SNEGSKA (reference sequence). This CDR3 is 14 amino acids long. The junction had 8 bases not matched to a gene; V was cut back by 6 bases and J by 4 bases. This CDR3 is CSANGDSGNEKLFF. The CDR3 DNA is TGCAGTGCAAACGGGGACAGCGGTAATGAAAAACTGTTTTTT.

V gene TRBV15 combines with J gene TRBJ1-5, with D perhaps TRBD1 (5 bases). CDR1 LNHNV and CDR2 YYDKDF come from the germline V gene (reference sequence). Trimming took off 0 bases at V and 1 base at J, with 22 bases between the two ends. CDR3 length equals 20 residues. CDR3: CATSRDRRGREAFSNQPQHF. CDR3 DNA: TGTGCCACCAGCAGAGATCGACGGGGCAGGGAAGCTTTCAGCAATCAGCCCCAGCATTTT.

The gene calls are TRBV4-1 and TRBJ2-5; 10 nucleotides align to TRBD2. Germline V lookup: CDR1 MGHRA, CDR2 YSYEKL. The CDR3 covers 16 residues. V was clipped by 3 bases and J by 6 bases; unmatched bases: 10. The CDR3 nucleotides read TGCGCCAGCAGCCACAGCAGCGGGAGGGCGGCGAAGACCCAGTACTTC. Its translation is CASSHSSGRAAKTQYF.

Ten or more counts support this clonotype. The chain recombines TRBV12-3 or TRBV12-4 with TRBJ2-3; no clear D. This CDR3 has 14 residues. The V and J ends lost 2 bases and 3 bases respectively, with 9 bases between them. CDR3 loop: CASSLTQVTDTQYF. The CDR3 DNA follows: TGTGCCAGCAGTTTAACGCAGGTGACAGATACGCAGTATTTT.

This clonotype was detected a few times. The chain's CDR3 is CASSPMGGLGEAFF. Written as DNA, the CDR3 is TGTGCCAGCAGCCCAATGGGGGGGCTTGGTGAAGCTTTCTTT. This chain uses TRBV7-2 with TRBJ1-1; weak D call: TRBD1 (6 bases). Trimming pared 5 bases from V and 7 bases from J, leaving 17 bases between. This CDR3 has 14 amino acids. The germline V gene has CDR1 SGHTA and CDR2 FQGNSA.

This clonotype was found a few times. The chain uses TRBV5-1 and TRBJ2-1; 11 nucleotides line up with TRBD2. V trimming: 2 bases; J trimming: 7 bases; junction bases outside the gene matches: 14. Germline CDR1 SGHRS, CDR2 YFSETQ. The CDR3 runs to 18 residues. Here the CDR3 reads CASSFRAGLAVQGNEQFF. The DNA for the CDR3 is TGCGCCAGCAGCTTCCGGGCGGGACTAGCGGTCCAGGGGAATGAGCAGTTCTTC.

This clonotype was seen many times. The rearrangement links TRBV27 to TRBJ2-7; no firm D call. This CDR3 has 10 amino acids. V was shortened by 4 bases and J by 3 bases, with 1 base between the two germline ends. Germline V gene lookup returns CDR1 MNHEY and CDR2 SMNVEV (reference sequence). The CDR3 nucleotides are TGTGCCAGCAGTTGCTACGAGCAGTACTTC. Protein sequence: CASSCYEQYF.

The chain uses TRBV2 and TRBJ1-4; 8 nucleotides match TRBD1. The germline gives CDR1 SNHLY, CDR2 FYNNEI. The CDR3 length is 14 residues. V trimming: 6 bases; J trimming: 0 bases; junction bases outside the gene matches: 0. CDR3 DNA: TGTGCCAGCAGGACAGGGGCAACTAATGAAAAACTGTTTTTT. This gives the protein CASRTGATNEKLFF.

The CDR3 nucleotides read TGCAGCACACAGATCTCTGGGGCCAACGTCCTGACTTTC. Amino acid sequence: CSTQISGANVLTF. The chain couples TRBV29-1 to TRBJ2-6; D is unresolved. Trimming took off 8 bases at V and 0 bases at J, with 8 bases between the two ends. Germline CDR1 SQVTM, CDR2 ANQGSEA. This CDR3 has 13 amino acids.

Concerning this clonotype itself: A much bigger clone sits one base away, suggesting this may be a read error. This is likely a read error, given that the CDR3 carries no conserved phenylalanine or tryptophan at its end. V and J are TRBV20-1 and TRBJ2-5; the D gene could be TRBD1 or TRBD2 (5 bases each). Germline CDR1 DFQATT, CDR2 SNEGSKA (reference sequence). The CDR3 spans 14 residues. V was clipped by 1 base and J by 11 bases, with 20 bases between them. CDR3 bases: TGCAGTGCTAGAGGGAGTAGCGACAGTCCCCAACAGTACCTC. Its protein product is CSARGSSDSPQQYL.

The CDR3 protein is CASSQGGLGNQPQHF. DNA of the CDR3: TGTGCCAGCAGCCAAGGGGGATTAGGCAATCAGCCCCAGCATTTT. The chain couples TRBV4-2 to TRBJ1-5; D uncertain. V dropped 1 base and J dropped 2 bases, with 9 bases sitting between them. CDR1 LGHNA and CDR2 YNFKEQ come from the germline V gene. This CDR3 has 15 amino acids.

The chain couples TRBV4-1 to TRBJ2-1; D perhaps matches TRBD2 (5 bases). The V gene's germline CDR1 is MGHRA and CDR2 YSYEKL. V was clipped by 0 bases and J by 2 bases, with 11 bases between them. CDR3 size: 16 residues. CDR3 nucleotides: TGCGCCAGCAGCCAAGAGGAGGTAGGGACCTACAATGAGCAGTTCTTC. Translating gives CASSQEEVGTYNEQFF.

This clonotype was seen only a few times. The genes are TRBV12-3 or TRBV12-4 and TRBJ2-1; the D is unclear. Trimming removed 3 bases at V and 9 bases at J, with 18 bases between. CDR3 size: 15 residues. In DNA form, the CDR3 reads TGTGCCAGCAGTTTCGAAGGGAATTTTCCCTCTGAGCAGTTCTTC. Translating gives CASSFEGNFPSEQFF.

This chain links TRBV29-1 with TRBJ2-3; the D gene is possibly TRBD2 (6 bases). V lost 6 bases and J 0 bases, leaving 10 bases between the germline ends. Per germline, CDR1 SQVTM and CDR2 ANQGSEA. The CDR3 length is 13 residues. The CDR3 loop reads CSVIAASTDTQYF. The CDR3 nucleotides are TGCAGCGTCATAGCGGCTAGCACAGATACGCAGTATTTT.

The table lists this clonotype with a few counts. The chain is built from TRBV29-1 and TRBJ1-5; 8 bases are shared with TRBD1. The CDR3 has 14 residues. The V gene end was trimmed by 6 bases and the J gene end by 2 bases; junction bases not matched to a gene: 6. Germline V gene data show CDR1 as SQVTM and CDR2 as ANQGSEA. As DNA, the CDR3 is TGCAGCGTGGCCTCACAGGGGGGCAATCAGCCCCAGCATTTT. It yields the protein CSVASQGGNQPQHF.